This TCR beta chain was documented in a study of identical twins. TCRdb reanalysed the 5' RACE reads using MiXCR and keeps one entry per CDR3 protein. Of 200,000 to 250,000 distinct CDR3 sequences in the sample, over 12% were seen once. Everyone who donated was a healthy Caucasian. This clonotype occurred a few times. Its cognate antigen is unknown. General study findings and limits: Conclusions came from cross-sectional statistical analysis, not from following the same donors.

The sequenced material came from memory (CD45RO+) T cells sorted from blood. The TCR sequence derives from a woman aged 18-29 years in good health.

The CDR3 DNA follows: TGCAGTGCTAGAGCCAAGGGACAGACCACCGGGGAGCTGTTTTTT. Amino acid sequence: CSARAKGQTTGELFF. The chain employs TRBV20-1 and TRBJ2-2, with TRBD1 matching 7 bases. CDR1 is DFQATT, CDR2 SNEGSKA, per germline (reference sequence). The CDR3 extends over 15 amino acids. V dropped 1 base and J dropped 4; count of bases not matched to a gene: 6.